This T cell receptor beta chain emerged from a study of shared clonotypes between healthy human individuals. Study-wide background: Each donor's CD8 memory used one plate, CD8 naive two, each CD4 subset three.

Terminally differentiated effector memory CD45RA+ cells were excluded from the naive CD8 cells, which were CD45RO-negative and positively selected for CCR7. V lost 4 bases and J lost 8, with 6 bases in between. The CDR3 runs to 11 residues. Germline CDR1 MNHEY, CDR2 SMNVEV (reference sequence). Profiling relied on immunoSEQ multiplex PCR, and the TCRdb table lists in-frame clones only, not all of them. The sample consists of 2 million or so clones, just under 95% of them appearing once. Sequenced material: naive CD8+ T cells sorted from blood. This receptor was identified in a man between 18 and 29 years old in good health. The chain links TRBV27 to TRBJ2-1; D uncertain. CDR3 DNA sequence: TGTGCCAGCAGTTCCTTTTATGAGCAGTTCTTC. Translating it yields CASSSFYEQFF.